The 14 T cell receptor beta chains presented below share a single source sample, sequenced in a study of cytomegalovirus exposure and HLA in healthy donors. This table comes from immunoSEQ multiplex PCR, and its TCRdb copy is limited to in-frame clones, with some not included. The table includes some 140,000 clones, nearly 90% detected once. The sample comprised PBMCs. Receptors originate from a woman between 18 and 29 years old in good health and CMV-seropositive.

J is TRBJ2-3 and V is TRBV5-1; maybe TRBD1 (6 bases). V lost 0 bases to trimming and J lost 2 bases, with 13 bases between them. Germline CDR1 reads SGHRS; CDR2 reads YFSETQ. This CDR3 spans 16 amino acids. This CDR3 is CASSLGGLDPTDTQYF. As DNA, the CDR3 is TGCGCCAGCAGCTTGGGGGGGCTAGATCCCACAGATACGCAGTATTTT.

The gene calls are TRBV28 and TRBJ1-3, with D possibly being TRBD1 (6 bases). The CDR3 is made up of 15 amino acids. CDR1 is MDHEN, CDR2 SYDVKM, per germline. The ends were cut back, 5 bases at V and 0 bases at J, with 11 bases in the middle. The CDR3 reads CASSPQGSSGNTIYF. The CDR3 DNA reads as TGTGCCAGCAGTCCCCAGGGGAGCTCTGGAAACACCATATATTTT. Full variable domain (remainder filled in from reference TRBV28 and TRBJ1-3): DVKVTQSSRYLVKRTGEKVFLECVQDMDHENMFWYRQDPGLGLRLIYFSYDVKMKEKGDIPEGYSVSREKKERFSLILESASTNQTSMYLCASSPQGSSGNTIYFGEGSWLTVV.

The CDR3 region is CASSPTGGYGYTF. CDR3 nucleotide sequence: TGTGCCAGCAGCCCCACAGGGGGCTATGGCTACACCTTC. The V gene is TRBV7-9, the J gene TRBJ1-2; 8 nucleotides match TRBD1. From germline, CDR1 is SEHNR and CDR2 FQNEAQ (reference sequence). Trimming cost V 5 bases and J 4 bases; bases outside gene matches: 3. This CDR3 is 13 amino acids long.

This clone was seen just once. The chain recombines TRBV28 with TRBJ2-3, with D possibly matching TRBD2 (7 bases). V lost 6 bases and J 6 bases, leaving 19 bases between the germline ends. The length of the CDR3 is 15 residues. Germline values: CDR1 MDHEN, CDR2 SYDVKM. CDR3 region: CASSKTGGGADTQYF. DNA of the CDR3: TGTGCCAGCAGCAAGACAGGCGGGGGTGCCGATACGCAGTATTTT. The whole variable domain, filled in from reference TRBV28 and TRBJ2-3, reads DVKVTQSSRYLVKRTGEKVFLECVQDMDHENMFWYRQDPGLGLRLIYFSYDVKMKEKGDIPEGYSVSREKKERFSLILESASTNQTSMYLCASSKTGGGADTQYFGPGTRLTVL.

The chain combines TRBV18 with TRBJ2-7; 7 bases fit TRBD1. This CDR3 spans 14 amino acids. The ends lost 4 bases at V and 5 bases at J; junction bases unmatched: 8. Germline V lookup: CDR1 KGHSH, CDR2 LQKENI. The CDR3 DNA reads as TGTGCCAGCTCACTGATGACAGGGACCCACGAGCAGTACTTC. It yields the protein CASSLMTGTHEQYF.

The chain links TRBV19 to TRBJ2-1, with 8 bases lining up with TRBD1. V trimming: 6 bases; J trimming: 9 bases; junction bases outside the gene matches: 13. Germline assignment: CDR1 LNHDA and CDR2 SQIVND (reference sequence). The CDR3 is 15 residues long. The CDR3 sequence is CASSQLGQGSGEQFF. CDR3 in DNA: TGTGCCAGTAGCCAACTCGGACAGGGTTCCGGTGAGCAGTTCTTC. The entire variable domain, with the rest obtained from reference TRBV19 and TRBJ2-1, is as follows: DGGITQSPKYLFRKEGQNVTLSCEQNLNHDAMYWYRQDPGQGLRLIYYSQIVNDFQKGDIAEGYSVSREKKESFPLTVTSAQKNPTAFYLCASSQLGQGSGEQFFGPGTRLTVL.

This clone was detected once. The V and J genes are TRBV6-6 and TRBJ1-1; the D gene is possibly TRBD1 (5 bases). Germline assignment: CDR1 MNHNY and CDR2 SVGAGI (reference sequence). This CDR3 region has 15 residues. V was shortened by 0 bases and J by 0 bases, with 8 bases between the two germline ends. The CDR3 DNA is TGTGCCAGCAGTTACTCGGGGGGGATGAACACTGAAGCTTTCTTT. This gives the protein CASSYSGGMNTEAFF.

This clone was detected once. J is TRBJ1-4 and V is TRBV5-1, with D perhaps TRBD1 (5 bases). The CDR3 spans 16 residues. Looked up from germline, CDR1 is SGHRS and CDR2 is YFSETQ. V dropped 4 bases and J dropped 3 bases, with 16 bases sitting between them. The CDR3 region is CASSMTAEISNEKLFF. The DNA of the CDR3 is TGCGCCAGCAGCATGACAGCTGAAATCTCTAATGAAAAACTGTTTTTT.

The chain joins TRBV14 to TRBJ1-1; D is unclear. The CDR3 runs 15 residues. V gave up 1 base and J gave up 3 bases, with 12 bases separating them. Per the germline V gene, CDR1 is SGHDN and CDR2 is FVKESK. The CDR3 loop reads CASSQVVGAYTEAFF. The CDR3 DNA reads TGTGCCAGCAGCCAAGTAGTTGGAGCCTACACTGAAGCTTTCTTT.

The gene calls are TRBV6-5 and TRBJ1-1; D gene ambiguous. Germline V gene lookup returns CDR1 MNHEY and CDR2 SVGAGI. V was clipped by 2 bases and J by 0 bases, with 10 bases between them. The CDR3 is 15 residues long. The CDR3, as DNA: TGTGCCAGCAGTTACGGGCGGAGGGTGAACACTGAAGCTTTCTTT. Its protein is CASSYGRRVNTEAFF.

The chain is built from TRBV19 and TRBJ1-1; D may be TRBD1 (6 bases). The CDR3 is 13 residues long. Germline V CDR1 and CDR2: LNHDA, SQIVND (reference sequence). V lost 3 bases and J lost 4, with 9 bases in between. CDR3 sequence reads: CASSISGVTEAFF. The CDR3 DNA follows: TGTGCCAGTAGTATCTCAGGGGTCACTGAAGCTTTCTTT.

The chain couples TRBV4-3 to TRBJ1-1; 10 bases fit TRBD1. The CDR3 loop spans 17 amino acids. Trimming at V came to 3 bases and at J to 3 bases, leaving 10 bases not matched to a gene. Germline V lookup: CDR1 LGHNA, CDR2 YSLEER. This CDR3 is CASSQETGGRSYTEAFF. CDR3 sequence (DNA): TGCGCCAGCAGCCAGGAGACAGGGGGCAGGTCTTACACTGAAGCTTTCTTT.

The V and J genes are TRBV23-1 and TRBJ1-1; 7 nucleotides align to TRBD1. TRBV23-1 is an ORF; its function is uncertain. CDR3 size: 13 residues. V lost 9 bases to trimming and J lost 1 base; unmatched junction nucleotides: 5. DNA of the CDR3: TGCGCCAGGAGACAGGGTGGGAACACTGAAGCTTTCTTT. Amino acid sequence: CARRQGGNTEAFF.

The V call is TRBV27, the J call TRBJ1-3; a possible D gene is TRBD1 (5 bases). The germline gives CDR1 MNHEY, CDR2 SMNVEV (reference sequence). The CDR3 consists of 14 residues. V lost 5 bases to trimming and J lost 3 bases, with 11 bases between them. CDR3 coding DNA: TGTGCCAGCAGTCCGGGGGTTGGTGGAAACACCATATATTTT. As protein: CASSPGVGGNTIYF.